This T cell receptor (beta chain) emerged from a study of PD-1 blockade in classical Hodgkin lymphoma. Study results and limitations: Diversity in CD4+ TCRs, unlike that measured in CD8+ TCRs, had risen significantly by C4D1. Patients with a complete response exhibited baseline diversity comparable to newly diagnosed patients.

Germline CDR1 and CDR2: SGHTA and FQGNSA. V lost 7 bases, J lost 2 bases, and 15 bases lay in between. CDR3 length equals 14 residues. Concerning this clone itself: The antigen remains undetermined.

Patients all relapsed after autologous stem cell transplantation, and there was variation in brentuximab vedotin exposure. The assay was immunoSEQ multiplex PCR, and TCRdb's table has in-frame clones only and misses some. Of 20,000 to 25,000 clones in the sample, around 80% were seen once. The V call is TRBV7-2, the J call TRBJ2-7; D gene unclear. The specimen comprised peripheral blood mononuclear cells (PBMCs), sampled before the second cycle of nivolumab. The clonotype comes from a human donor with classical Hodgkin lymphoma. The CDR3 loop reads CASTLGLEPYEQYF. CDR3 DNA: TGTGCCAGCACTCTAGGGTTGGAACCCTACGAGCAGTACTTC.